The sample holds many counts of the clone carrying this TCR beta chain. Its specificity is not known. Each CDR3 protein gets one entry after TCRdb re-called the reads with MiXCR. Among 700,000 to 850,000 distinct CDR3 sequences listed, 32% were seen once. The data were taken from a study of T cell repertoires in cytomegalovirus infection. For the study at large: HLA-C-restricted CMV epitopes, recently identified, and well-studied HLA-B-restricted ones were used by the study. The study's findings and limits: Cumulative frequency (of public TCR beta family members) identified carriers of CMV plus the relevant HLA. Ex vivo, HLA-C-restricted CMV-specific TCR beta clonotypes prevailed over the rest of the response.

The V end lost 4 bases, the J end lost 2 bases, and 14 bases lay between the germline ends. The CDR3 is made up of 15 amino acids. Germline-derived CDR1 and CDR2 are SGHTA and FQGNSA. Source: cultured CD8+ T cells from PBMCs, taken from culture after CMV antigen stimulation. The sequence derives from a human donor in good health (CMV status not recorded). Some clones in this sample may be carry-over from other donors' samples. The rearrangement joins TRBV7-2 to TRBJ2-5; weak D call: TRBD1 (7 bases). The CDR3 here is CASSWRDRPQETQYF. Written as DNA, the CDR3 is TGTGCCAGCAGCTGGCGGGACAGACCTCAAGAGACCCAGTACTTC.